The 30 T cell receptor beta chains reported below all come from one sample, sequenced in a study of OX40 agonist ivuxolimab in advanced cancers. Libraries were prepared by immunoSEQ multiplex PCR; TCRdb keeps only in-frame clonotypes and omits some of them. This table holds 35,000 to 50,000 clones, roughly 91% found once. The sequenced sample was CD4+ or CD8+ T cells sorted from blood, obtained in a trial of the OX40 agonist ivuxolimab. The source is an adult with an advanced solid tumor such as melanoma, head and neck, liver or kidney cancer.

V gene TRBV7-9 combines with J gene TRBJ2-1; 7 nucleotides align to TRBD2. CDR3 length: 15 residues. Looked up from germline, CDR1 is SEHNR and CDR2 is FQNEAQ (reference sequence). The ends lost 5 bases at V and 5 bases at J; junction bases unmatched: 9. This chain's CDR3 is CASSRLSGGHNEQFF. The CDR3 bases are TGTGCCAGCAGCCGTCTTTCGGGAGGACACAATGAGCAGTTCTTC.

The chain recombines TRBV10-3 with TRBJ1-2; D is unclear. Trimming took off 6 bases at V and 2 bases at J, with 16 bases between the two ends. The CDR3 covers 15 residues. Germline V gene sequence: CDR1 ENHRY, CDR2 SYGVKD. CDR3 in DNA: TGTGCCATCAGACGGGCGGCAGAACTAAACTATGGCTACACCTTC. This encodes CAIRRAAELNYGYTF.

This chain's CDR3 is CASTTRDTLNYNEQFF. CDR3 coding DNA: TGTGCCAGCACCACCCGGGACACACTAAATTACAATGAGCAGTTCTTC. The chain uses TRBV27 and TRBJ2-1; weak D call: TRBD1 (6 bases). This CDR3 has 16 amino acids. Germline assignment: CDR1 MNHEY and CDR2 SMNVEV (reference sequence). Trimming stripped 7 bases from V and 4 bases from J, with 20 bases between.

This CDR3 reads CASGRVSTDTQYF. The CDR3 region has the DNA TGTGCCAGTGGTAGGGTTTCCACAGATACGCAGTATTTT. The gene calls are TRBV19 and TRBJ2-3; D not certain. The CDR3 covers 13 residues. The germline V gene has CDR1 LNHDA and CDR2 SQIVND (reference sequence). V lost 8 bases, J lost 2 bases, and 11 bases lay in between.

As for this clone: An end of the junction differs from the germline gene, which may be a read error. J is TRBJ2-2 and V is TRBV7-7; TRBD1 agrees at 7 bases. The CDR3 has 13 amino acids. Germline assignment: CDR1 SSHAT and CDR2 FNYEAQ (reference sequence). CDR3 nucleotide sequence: TGTGCTAGCAGCTACAGGGGTACCGGGGAGCTGTTTTTT. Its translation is CASSYRGTGELFF.

The CDR3 DNA sequence: TGTGCCGTCTCGGGGGGCACTGAAGCTTTCTTT. Amino acids: CAVSGGTEAFF. The chain uses TRBV10-3 and TRBJ1-1; D is perhaps TRBD1 (5 bases). This CDR3 comprises 11 residues. Looked up from germline, CDR1 is ENHRY and CDR2 is SYGVKD. Trimming took off 11 bases at V and 4 bases at J, with 11 bases between the two ends.

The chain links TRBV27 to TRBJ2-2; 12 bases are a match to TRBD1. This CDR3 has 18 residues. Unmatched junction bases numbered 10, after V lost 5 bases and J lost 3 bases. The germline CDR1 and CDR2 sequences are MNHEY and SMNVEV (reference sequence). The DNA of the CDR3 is TGTGCCAGCAGTCCAGGGACAGGGGGCGAGTGGGACACCGGGGAGCTGTTTTTT. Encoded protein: CASSPGTGGEWDTGELFF.

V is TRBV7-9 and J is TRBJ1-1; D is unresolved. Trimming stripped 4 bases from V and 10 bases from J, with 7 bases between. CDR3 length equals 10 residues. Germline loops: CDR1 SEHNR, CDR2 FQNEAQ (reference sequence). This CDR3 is CASSSHGAFF. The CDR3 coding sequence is TGTGCCAGCAGCTCCCACGGAGCTTTCTTT.

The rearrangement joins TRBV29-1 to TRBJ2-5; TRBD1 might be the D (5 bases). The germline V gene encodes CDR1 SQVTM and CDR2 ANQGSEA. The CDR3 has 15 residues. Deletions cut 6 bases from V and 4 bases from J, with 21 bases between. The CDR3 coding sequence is TGCAGCGTCTCGAACCCCAGGGTCCCCGGAGAGACCCAGTACTTC. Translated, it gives CSVSNPRVPGETQYF. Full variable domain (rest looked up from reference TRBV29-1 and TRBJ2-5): SAVISQKPSRDICQRGTSLTIQCQVDSQVTMMFWYRQQPGQSLTLIATANQGSEATYESGFVIDKFPISRPNLTFSTLTVSNMSPEDSSIYLCSVSNPRVPGETQYFGPGTRLLVL.

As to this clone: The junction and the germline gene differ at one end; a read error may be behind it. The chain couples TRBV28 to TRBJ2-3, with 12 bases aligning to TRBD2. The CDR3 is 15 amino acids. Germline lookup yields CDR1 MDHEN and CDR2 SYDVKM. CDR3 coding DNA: TGTGCCGGCAGTTTCCTAGCGGGGGGGACAGATACGCAGTATTTT. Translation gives CAGSFLAGGTDTQYF.

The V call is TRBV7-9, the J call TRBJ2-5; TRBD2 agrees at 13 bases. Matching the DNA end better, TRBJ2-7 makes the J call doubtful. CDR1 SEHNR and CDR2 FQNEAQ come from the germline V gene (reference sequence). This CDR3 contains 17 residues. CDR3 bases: TGTGCCAGCAGCCCCACGGGACTAGCGGGAAGTCTCTACGAGCAGTACTTC. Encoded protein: CASSPTGLAGSLYEQYF.

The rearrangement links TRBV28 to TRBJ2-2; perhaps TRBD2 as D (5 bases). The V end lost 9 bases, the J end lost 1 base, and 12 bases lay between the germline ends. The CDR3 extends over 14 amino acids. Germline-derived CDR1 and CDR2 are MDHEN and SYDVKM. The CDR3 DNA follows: TGTGCCAGTAGGACTCTCCAGAACACCGGGGAGCTGTTTTTT. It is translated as CASRTLQNTGELFF.

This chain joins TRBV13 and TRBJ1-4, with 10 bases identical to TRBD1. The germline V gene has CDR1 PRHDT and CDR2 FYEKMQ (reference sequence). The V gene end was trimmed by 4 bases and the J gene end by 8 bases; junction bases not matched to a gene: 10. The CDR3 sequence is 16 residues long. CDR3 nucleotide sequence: TGTGCCAGCAGCTCCCCGGGACAGGGGCGCAGAGAAAAACTGTTTTTT. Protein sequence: CASSSPGQGRREKLFF.

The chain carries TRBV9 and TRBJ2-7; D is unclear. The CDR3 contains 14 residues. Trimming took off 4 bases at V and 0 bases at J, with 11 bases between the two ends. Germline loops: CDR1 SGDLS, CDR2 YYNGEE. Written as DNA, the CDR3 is TGTGCCAGCAGCAAGACCCTATCCTCCTACGAGCAGTACTTC. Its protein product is CASSKTLSSYEQYF.

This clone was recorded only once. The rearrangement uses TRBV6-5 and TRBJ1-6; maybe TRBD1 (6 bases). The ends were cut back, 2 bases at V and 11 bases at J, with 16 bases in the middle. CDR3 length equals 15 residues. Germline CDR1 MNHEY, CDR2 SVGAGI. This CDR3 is CASSYGGRGGTPLHF. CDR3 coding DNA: TGTGCCAGCAGTTACGGGGGTAGAGGGGGTACACCCCTCCACTTT.

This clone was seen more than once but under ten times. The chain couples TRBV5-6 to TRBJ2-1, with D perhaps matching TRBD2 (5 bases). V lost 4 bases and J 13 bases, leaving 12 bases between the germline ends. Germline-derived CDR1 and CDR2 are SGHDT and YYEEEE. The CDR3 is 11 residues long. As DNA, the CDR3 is TGTGCCAGCAGCCGAGGACTCAACCAGTTCTTC. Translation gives CASSRGLNQFF.

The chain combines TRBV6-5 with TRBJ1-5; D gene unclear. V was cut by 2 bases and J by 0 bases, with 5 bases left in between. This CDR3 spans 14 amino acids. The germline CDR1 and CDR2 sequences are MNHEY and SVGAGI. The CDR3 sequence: CASSYTPSNQPQHF. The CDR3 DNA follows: TGTGCCAGCAGTTACACACCTAGCAATCAGCCCCAGCATTTT.

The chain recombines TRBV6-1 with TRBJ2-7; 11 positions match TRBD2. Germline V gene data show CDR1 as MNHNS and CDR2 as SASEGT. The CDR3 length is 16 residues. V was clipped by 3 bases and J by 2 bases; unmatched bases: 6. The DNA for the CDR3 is TGTGCCAGCAGTGAGACCCAGGGACTAGCGGCCTACGAGCAGTACTTC. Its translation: CASSETQGLAAYEQYF.

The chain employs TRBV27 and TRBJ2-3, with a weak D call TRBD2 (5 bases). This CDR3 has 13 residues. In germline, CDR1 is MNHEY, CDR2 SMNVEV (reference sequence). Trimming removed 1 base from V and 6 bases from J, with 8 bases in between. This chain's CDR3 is CASSLYTGDTQYF. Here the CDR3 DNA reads TGTGCCAGCAGTTTATATACGGGGGATACGCAGTATTTT.

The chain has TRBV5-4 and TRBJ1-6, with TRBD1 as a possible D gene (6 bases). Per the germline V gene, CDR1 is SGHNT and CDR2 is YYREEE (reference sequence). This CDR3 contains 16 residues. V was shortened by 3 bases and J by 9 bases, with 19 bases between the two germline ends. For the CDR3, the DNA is TGTGCCAGCAGCTCGGAGTTGCAGGGGAAGGGTTCACCCCTCCACTTT. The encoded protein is CASSSELQGKGSPLHF. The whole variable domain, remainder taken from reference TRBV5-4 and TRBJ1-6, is ETGVTQSPTHLIKTRGQQVTLRCSSQSGHNTVSWYQQALGQGPQFIFQYYREEENGRGNFPPRFSGLQFPNYSSELNVNALELDDSALYLCASSSELQGKGSPLHFGNGTRLTVT.

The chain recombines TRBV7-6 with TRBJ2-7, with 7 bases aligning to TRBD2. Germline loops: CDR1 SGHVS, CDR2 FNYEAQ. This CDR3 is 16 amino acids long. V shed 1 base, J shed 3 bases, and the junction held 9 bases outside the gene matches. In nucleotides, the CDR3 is TGTGCCAGCAGCTTAGGTCCTCCTAGCGGTTACTACGAGCAGTACTTC. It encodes CASSLGPPSGYYEQYF.

CDR3 nucleotides: TGCGCCAGCAGCTTGCTCCGGACCACGGACACTGAAGCTTTCTTT. Protein sequence: CASSLLRTTDTEAFF. The V gene is TRBV5-1, the J gene TRBJ1-1; D ambiguous. The germline gives CDR1 SGHRS, CDR2 YFSETQ. V lost 1 base, J lost 3 bases, and 13 bases lay in between. This CDR3 contains 15 residues.

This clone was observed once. This CDR3 is CASSLGWVTPNSPLHF. The CDR3 DNA sequence: TGTGCCAGCAGCTTAGGTTGGGTCACCCCCAATTCACCCCTCCACTTT. The J gene is TRBJ1-6, the V gene TRBV7-9; D remains ambiguous. CDR3 length: 16 amino acids. V was clipped by 1 base and J by 7 bases, with 14 bases between them. Germline V lookup: CDR1 SEHNR, CDR2 FQNEAQ (reference sequence). The whole variable domain, remainder taken from reference TRBV7-9 and TRBJ1-6, is DTGVSQNPRHKITKRGQNVTFRCDPISEHNRLYWYRQTLGQGPEFLTYFQNEAQLEKSRLLSDRFSAERPKGSFSTLEIQRTEQGDSAMYLCASSLGWVTPNSPLHFGNGTRLTVT.

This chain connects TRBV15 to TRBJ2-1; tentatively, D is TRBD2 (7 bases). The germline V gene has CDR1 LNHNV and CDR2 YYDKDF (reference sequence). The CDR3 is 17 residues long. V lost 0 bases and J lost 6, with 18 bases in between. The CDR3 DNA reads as TGTGCCACCAGCAGAGATATACAGGGATGGGAGGGCAATGAGCAGTTCTTC. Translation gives CATSRDIQGWEGNEQFF.

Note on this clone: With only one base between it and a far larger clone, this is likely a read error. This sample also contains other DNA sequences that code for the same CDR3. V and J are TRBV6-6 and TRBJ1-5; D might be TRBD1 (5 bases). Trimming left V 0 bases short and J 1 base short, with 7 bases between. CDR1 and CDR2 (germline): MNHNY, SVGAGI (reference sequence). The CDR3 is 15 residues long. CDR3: CASSYSGGSNQPQHF. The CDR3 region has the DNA TGTGCCAGCAGTTACTCGGGGGGGAGCAATCAGCCCCAGCATTTT.

The CDR3 DNA follows: TGTGCCAGCAGCCCTTACCCCGGGACAGGGGTTGGCTACACCTTC. The encoded protein is CASSPYPGTGVGYTF. The chain links TRBV5-8 to TRBJ1-2, with 10 bases that match TRBD1. Germline loops: CDR1 SGHTS, CDR2 YDEGEE. The junction had 10 bases not matched to a gene; V was cut back by 4 bases and J by 7 bases. The CDR3 length is 15 residues.

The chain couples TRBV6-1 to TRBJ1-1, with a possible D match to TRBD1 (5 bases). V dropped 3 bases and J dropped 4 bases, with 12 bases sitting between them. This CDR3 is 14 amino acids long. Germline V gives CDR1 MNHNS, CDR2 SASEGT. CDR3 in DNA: TGTGCCAGCAGTGACCCAGGGAGGCGCACTGAAGCTTTCTTT. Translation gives CASSDPGRRTEAFF.

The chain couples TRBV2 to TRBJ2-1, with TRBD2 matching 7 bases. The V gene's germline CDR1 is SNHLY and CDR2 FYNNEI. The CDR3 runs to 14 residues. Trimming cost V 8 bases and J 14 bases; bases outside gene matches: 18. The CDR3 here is CASSEGPSGSPEFF. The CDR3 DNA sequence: TGTGCCAGCTCCGAAGGTCCTAGCGGATCGCCGGAGTTCTTC. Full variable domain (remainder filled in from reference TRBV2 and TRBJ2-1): EPEVTQTPSHQVTQMGQEVILRCVPISNHLYFYWYRQILGQKVEFLVSFYNNEISEKSEIFDDQFSVERPDGSNFTLKIRSTKLEDSAMYFCASSEGPSGSPEFFGPGTRLTVL.

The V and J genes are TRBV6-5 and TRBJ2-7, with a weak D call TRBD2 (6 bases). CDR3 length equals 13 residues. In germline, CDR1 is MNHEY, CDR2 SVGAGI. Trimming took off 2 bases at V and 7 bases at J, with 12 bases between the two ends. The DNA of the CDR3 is TGTGCCAGCAGTTACGTAGGGGCGGGGGAGCAGTACTTC. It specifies CASSYVGAGEQYF.

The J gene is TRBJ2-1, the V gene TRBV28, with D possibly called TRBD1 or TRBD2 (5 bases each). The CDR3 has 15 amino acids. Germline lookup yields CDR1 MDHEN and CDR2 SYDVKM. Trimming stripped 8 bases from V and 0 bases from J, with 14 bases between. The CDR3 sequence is CASSPGLSSYNEQFF. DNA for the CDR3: TGTGCCAGCTCGCCGGGGCTTAGCTCCTACAATGAGCAGTTCTTC.